Sequencing of this TCR beta chain was carried out in a study of post-analysis software for immune sequencing data. Carried by the TCR beta cDNA libraries were unique molecular identifiers. TCRdb processed the PCR reads anew with MiXCR; each CDR3 protein has one entry. This sample carries 820,000 or so distinct CDR3 sequences, roughly 50% of them seen once, and the ten largest clones take under 6%. Concerning this clonotype itself: Its cognate antigen is unknown.

Trimming took 4 bases from V and 5 from J, leaving 21 bases between them. This CDR3 has 16 amino acids. Germline values: CDR1 SGHTA, CDR2 FQGTGA. Study results and caveats: Controls significantly exceeded multiple sclerosis patients in normalized Chao1 diversity. Five or six TRBV segments were significantly more frequent in patients than in controls. TRBV5-6, TRBV5-1 and TRBV20-1 were among these segments.

Source material: blood. The clonotype was recovered from a girl aged 10-17 years with multiple sclerosis. This sequence joins TRBV7-3 and TRBJ2-7, with a tentative D call TRBD1 (5 bases). As DNA, the CDR3 is TGTGCCAGCAGCTCAAAGACGAGGACAAGGCTCCACGAGCAGTACTTC. Protein product: CASSSKTRTRLHEQYF.